This TCR beta chain was observed in a study of post-analysis software for immune sequencing data. Study as a whole: Relapsing-remitting, secondary progressive and progressive-relapsing forms made up the multiple sclerosis disease courses. General study findings and limits: There was significantly lower normalized Chao1 diversity in multiple sclerosis patients than in controls. Comparison of patients with controls showed 4 to 6 TRBV segments more frequent in patients, TRBV5-6, TRBV5-1 and TRBV20-1 among them. Under the F measure, samples that were prepared in one batch clustered strongly together.

TCR beta cDNA libraries had unique molecular identifiers. One entry per CDR3 protein results from TCRdb running MiXCR on the PCR reads. The data show hundreds of thousands of distinct CDR3 sequences, roughly three fifths seen once. Germline CDR1 reads SGHRS; CDR2 reads YFSETQ. The CDR3 contains 15 residues. V lost 4 bases, J lost 2 bases, and 16 bases lay in between. Comments on this clonotype: Its antigen is unknown.

Input material: blood. V gene TRBV5-1 combines with J gene TRBJ2-7; no clear D. The sequence derives from a girl aged 2-10 years with multiple sclerosis. The chain's CDR3 is CASSGVGRAPYEQYF. CDR3 nucleotide sequence: TGCGCCAGCAGCGGGGTCGGAAGGGCCCCCTACGAGCAGTACTTC.